Here is one T cell receptor beta chain with its context. The data were produced by immunoSEQ multiplex PCR, yet TCRdb's version contains in-frame clones alone and is incomplete. The sample carries around 160,000 clones, roughly four fifths recorded once. The CDR3 has 17 residues. Trimming removed 0 bases at V and 0 bases at J, with 12 bases between. Germline CDR1 LNHNV, CDR2 YYDKDF (reference sequence). The sample belongs to a study of blood T cell repertoires in COVID-19. The V and J genes are TRBV15 and TRBJ1-3, with D hard to call. This TCR came from a man aged 55-75 years with active or convalescent COVID-19. The source material was peripheral blood. The CDR3 DNA sequence: TGTGCCACCAGCAGAGACCCGACCGGGGACTCTGGAAACACCATATATTTT. Its protein product is CATSRDPTGDSGNTIYF.